The clone carrying this TCR beta chain was recorded many times. Its specificity is not known. These data are taken from a study of early T cells in non-severe SARS-CoV-2 infection. The wider study: Chains were not paired, and sequencing was done on bulk RNA from unsorted whole blood. Study-wide findings and caveats: VDJdb matches were skewed toward anti-spike CD8 T cell responses.

TCRdb processed the 5' RACE reads anew with MiXCR; each CDR3 protein has one entry. The sample includes 29,000 or so distinct CDR3 sequences, approximately 5.4% of them seen just once. Germline V gene lookup returns CDR1 SGHRS and CDR2 YFSETQ. This CDR3 is 14 amino acids long. V was clipped by 4 bases and J by 4 bases; unmatched bases: 5. This clonotype originated in an adult who was a healthcare worker with PCR-confirmed SARS-CoV-2 infection or an uninfected control (not recorded which). This chain uses TRBV5-1 with TRBJ2-3; 8 bases agree with TRBD1. The sequenced sample was whole blood. The CDR3 DNA sequence: TGCGCCAGCAGCAAAGGACAGGGCGCAGATACGCAGTATTTT. Protein: CASSKGQGADTQYF. Filled out from reference TRBV5-1 and TRBJ2-3, the complete variable domain reads KAGVTQTPRYLIKTRGQQVTLSCSPISGHRSVSWYQQTPGQGLQFLFEYFSETQRNKGNFPGRFSGRQFSNSRSEMNVSTLELGDSALYLCASSKGQGADTQYFGPGTRLTVL.